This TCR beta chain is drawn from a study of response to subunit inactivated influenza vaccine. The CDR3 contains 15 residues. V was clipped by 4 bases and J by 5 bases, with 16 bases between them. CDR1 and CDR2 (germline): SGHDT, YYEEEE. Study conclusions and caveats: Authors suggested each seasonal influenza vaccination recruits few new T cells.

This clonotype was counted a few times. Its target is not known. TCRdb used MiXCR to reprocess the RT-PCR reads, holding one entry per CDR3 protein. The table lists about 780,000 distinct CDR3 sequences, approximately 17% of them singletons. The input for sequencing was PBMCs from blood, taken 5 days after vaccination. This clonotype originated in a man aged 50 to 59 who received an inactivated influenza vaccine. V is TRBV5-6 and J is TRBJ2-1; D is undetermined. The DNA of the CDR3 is TGTGCCAGCAGCCAAGATCCCGGGTCCCACAATGAGCAGTTCTTC. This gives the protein CASSQDPGSHNEQFF.